A selection of T cell receptor beta chains follows, all from one sample in a study of beta chain features in type 1 diabetes. Sequencing used immunoSEQ multiplex PCR; TCRdb keeps in-frame clones, though not all of them. Seen here are approximately 730,000 clones, 13% observed once, and the top ten hold roughly 0.022%. The source material was naive CD4+ T cells from blood. These receptors came from a man aged 18 to 35 with type 1 diabetes. The CDR3 runs from the conserved cysteine through the conserved F or W.

j_call v_call cdr3_aa
TRBJ2-7 TRBV7-9 CASSYRTGSHEQYF
TRBJ2-3 TRBV6-1 CASSEGTGISTDTQYF
TRBJ1-2 TRBV11-2 CASSRRPGQGREGYTF
TRBJ1-4 TRBV7-9 CASSLTVNEKLFF
TRBJ2-1 TRBV10-3 CAISDPPFGGRNDHEQFF
TRBJ2-3 TRBV9 CASSVVAGTTDTQYF
TRBJ1-5 TRBV5-6 CASSSGTGANQPQHF
TRBJ1-3 TRBV2 CASDSGSGNTIYF
TRBJ2-2 TRBV5-4 CASSLERYRNTGELFF
TRBJ2-3 TRBV29-1 CSAGTSGTAGDTQYF
TRBJ2-5 TRBV7-2 CASSPGLAETQYF
TRBJ1-6 TRBV5-1 CASSQEPGQESPLHF
TRBJ1-1 TRBV5-1 CASSPDMNTEAFF
TRBJ2-2 TRBV19 CASSGQINGELFF
TRBJ2-6 TRBV7-2 CASSRRGGGSSGANVLTF
TRBJ2-1 TRBV10-2 CASSESRGTSGASYNEQFF
TRBJ2-7 TRBV9 CASSVGRQGNEQYF
TRBJ2-5 TRBV29-1 CSVLIETQYF
TRBJ1-5 TRBV12-2 CASRPHLDGQEFQPQHF
TRBJ2-1 TRBV7-6 CASSSAGSSYNEQFF
TRBJ1-1 TRBV19 CASSPDSMGSEAFF
TRBJ2-1 TRBV30 CAWSVSEQFF
TRBJ2-3 TRBV7-3 CASSLNADTQYF